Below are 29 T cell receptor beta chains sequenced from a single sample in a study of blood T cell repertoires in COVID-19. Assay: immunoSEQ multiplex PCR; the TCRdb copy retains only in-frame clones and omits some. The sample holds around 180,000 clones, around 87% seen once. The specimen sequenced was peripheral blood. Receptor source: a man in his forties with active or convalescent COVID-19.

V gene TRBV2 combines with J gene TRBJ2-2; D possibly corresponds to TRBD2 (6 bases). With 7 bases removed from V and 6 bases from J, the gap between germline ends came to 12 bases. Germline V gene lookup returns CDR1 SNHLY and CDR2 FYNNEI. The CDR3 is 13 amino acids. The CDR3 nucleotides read TGTGCCAGCAACCGGGGGAATGCCGGGGAGCTGTTTTTT. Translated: CASNRGNAGELFF. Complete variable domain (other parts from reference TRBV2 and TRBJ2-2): EPEVTQTPSHQVTQMGQEVILRCVPISNHLYFYWYRQILGQKVEFLVSFYNNEISEKSEIFDDQFSVERPDGSNFTLKIRSTKLEDSAMYFCASNRGNAGELFFGEGSRLTVL.

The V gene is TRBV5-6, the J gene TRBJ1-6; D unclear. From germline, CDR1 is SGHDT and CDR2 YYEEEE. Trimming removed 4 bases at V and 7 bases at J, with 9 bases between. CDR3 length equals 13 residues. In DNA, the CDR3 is TGTGCCAGCAGCCCAGGTTGGAATTCACCCCTCCACTTT. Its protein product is CASSPGWNSPLHF.

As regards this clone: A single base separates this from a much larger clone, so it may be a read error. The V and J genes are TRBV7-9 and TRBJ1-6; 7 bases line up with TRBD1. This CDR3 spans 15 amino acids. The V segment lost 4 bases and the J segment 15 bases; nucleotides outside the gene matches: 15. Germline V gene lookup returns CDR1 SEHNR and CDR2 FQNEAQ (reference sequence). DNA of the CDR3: TGTGCCAGCAGCTCCCTTGACAGGGTGCGAGGAGTCCTCCACTTT. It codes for CASSSLDRVRGVLHF.

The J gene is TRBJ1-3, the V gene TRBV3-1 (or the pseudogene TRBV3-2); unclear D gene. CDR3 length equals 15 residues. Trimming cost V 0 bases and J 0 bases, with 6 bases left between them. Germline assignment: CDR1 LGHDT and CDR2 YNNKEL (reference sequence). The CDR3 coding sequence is TGTGCCAGCAGCCAAGAAACAGCCTCTGGAAACACCATATATTTT. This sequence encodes CASSQETASGNTIYF.

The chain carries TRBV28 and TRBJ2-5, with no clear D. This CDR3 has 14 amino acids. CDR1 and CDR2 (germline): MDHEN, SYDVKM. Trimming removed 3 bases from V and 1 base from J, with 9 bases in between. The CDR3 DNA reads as TGTGCCAGCAGTTTTTCTGGCAGCCAAGAGACCCAGTACTTC. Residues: CASSFSGSQETQYF. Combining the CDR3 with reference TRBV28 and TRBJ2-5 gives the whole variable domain DVKVTQSSRYLVKRTGEKVFLECVQDMDHENMFWYRQDPGLGLRLIYFSYDVKMKEKGDIPEGYSVSREKKERFSLILESASTNQTSMYLCASSFSGSQETQYFGPGTRLLVL.

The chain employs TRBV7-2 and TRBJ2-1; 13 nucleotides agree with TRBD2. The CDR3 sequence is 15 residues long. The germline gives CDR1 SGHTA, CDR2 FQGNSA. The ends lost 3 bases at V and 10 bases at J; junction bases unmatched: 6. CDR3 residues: CASSFTSGGAPEQFF. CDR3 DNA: TGTGCCAGCAGCTTCACTAGCGGGGGGGCCCCCGAGCAGTTCTTC. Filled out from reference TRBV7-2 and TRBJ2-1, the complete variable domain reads GAGVSQSPSNKVTEKGKDVELRCDPISGHTALYWYRQSLGQGLEFLIYFQGNSAPDKSGLPSDRFSAERTGGSVSTLTIQRTQQEDSAVYLCASSFTSGGAPEQFFGPGTRLTVL.

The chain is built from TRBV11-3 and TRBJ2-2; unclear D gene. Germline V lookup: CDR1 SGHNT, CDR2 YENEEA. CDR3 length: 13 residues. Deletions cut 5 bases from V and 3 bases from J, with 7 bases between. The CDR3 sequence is CASSPLHTGELFF. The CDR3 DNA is TGTGCCAGCAGCCCCCTCCACACCGGGGAGCTGTTTTTT.

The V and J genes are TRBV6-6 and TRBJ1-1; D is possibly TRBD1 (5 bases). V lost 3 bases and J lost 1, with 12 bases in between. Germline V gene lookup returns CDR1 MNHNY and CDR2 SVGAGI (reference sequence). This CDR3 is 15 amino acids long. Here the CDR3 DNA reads TGTGCCAGCAGTTATTCCGCACAGGAGAACACTGAAGCTTTCTTT. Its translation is CASSYSAQENTEAFF.

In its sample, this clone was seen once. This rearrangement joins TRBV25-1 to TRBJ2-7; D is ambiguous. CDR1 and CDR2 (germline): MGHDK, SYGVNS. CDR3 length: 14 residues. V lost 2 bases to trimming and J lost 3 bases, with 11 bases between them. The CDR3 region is CASSEGNSYYEQYF. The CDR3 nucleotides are TGTGCCAGCAGTGAAGGTAACAGCTACTACGAGCAGTACTTC.

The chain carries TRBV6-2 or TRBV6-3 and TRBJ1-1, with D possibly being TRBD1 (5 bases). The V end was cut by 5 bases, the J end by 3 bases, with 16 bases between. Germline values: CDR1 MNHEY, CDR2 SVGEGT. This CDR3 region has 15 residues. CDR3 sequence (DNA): TGTGCCAGCAGTCCCGGGGGTAAATTGGACACTGAAGCTTTCTTT. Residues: CASSPGGKLDTEAFF.

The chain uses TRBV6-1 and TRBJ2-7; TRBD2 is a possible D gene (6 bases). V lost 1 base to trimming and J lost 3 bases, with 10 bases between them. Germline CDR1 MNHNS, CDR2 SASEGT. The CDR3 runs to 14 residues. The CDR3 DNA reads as TGTGCCAGCAGTGAAGTTGGGGGGTTCTACGAGCAGTACTTC. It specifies CASSEVGGFYEQYF.

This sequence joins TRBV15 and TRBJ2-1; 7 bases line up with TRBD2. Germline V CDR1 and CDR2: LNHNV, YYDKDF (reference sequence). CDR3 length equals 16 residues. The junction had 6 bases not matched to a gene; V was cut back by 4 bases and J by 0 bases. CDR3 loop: CATSKRGGSSYNEQFF. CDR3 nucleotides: TGTGCCACCAGCAAAAGGGGAGGGAGCTCCTACAATGAGCAGTTCTTC.

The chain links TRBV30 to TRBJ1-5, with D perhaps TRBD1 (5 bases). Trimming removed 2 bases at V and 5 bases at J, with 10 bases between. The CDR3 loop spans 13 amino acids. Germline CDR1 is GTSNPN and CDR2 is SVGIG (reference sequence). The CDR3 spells CAWSPQADQPQHF. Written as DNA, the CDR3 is TGTGCCTGGAGTCCACAGGCCGATCAGCCCCAGCATTTT.

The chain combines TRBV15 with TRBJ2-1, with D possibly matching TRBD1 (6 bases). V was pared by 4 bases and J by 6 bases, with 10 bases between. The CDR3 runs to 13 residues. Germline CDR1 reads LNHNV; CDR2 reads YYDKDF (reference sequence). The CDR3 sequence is CATSKQGSNEQFF. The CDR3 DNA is TGTGCCACCAGCAAACAGGGTTCCAATGAGCAGTTCTTC.

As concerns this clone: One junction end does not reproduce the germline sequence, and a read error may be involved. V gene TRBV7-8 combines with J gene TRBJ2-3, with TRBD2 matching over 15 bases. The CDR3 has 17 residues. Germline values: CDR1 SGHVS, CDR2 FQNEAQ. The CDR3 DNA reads TGTGCCAGCAGCATAGGACTAGCGGGGGGGTACACAGGTACGCAGTATTTT. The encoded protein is CASSIGLAGGYTGTQYF.

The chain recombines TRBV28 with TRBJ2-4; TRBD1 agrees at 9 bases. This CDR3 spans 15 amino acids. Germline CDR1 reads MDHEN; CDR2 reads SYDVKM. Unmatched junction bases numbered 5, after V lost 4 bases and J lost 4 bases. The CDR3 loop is CASSSPGTGKNIQYF. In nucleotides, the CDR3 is TGTGCCAGCAGTTCTCCCGGGACAGGGAAAAACATTCAGTACTTC.

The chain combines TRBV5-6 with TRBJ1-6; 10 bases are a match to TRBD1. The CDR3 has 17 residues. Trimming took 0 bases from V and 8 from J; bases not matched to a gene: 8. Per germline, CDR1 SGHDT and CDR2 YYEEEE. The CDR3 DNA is TGTGCCAGCAGCTTGGCCGGGGGGACAGGGGCTCATTCACCCCTCCACTTT. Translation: CASSLAGGTGAHSPLHF. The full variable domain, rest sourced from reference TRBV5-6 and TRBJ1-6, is DAGVTQSPTHLIKTRGQQVTLRCSPKSGHDTVSWYQQALGQGPQFIFQYYEEEERQRGNFPDRFSGHQFPNYSSELNVNALLLGDSALYLCASSLAGGTGAHSPLHFGNGTRLTVT.

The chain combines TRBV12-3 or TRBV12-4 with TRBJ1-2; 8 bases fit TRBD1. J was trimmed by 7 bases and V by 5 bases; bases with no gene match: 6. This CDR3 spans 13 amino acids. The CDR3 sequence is CASSIKTGVGYTF. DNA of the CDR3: TGTGCCAGCAGTATCAAGACAGGGGTTGGCTACACCTTC.

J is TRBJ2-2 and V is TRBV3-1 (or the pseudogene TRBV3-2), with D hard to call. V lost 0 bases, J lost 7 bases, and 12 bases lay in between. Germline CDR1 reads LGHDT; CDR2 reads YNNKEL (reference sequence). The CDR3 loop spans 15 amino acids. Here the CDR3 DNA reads TGTGCCAGCAGCCAAGATCTCCCCGGCGGCGGGGAGCTGTTTTTT. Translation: CASSQDLPGGGELFF.

The CDR3 protein is CASSYLSGETQYF. The CDR3 DNA sequence: TGTGCCAGCAGTTACTTGTCAGGGGAGACCCAGTACTTC. V usage is TRBV6-5 and J usage is TRBJ2-5; D possibly corresponds to TRBD1 (5 bases). V lost 1 base, J lost 5 bases, and 8 bases lay in between. The V gene's germline CDR1 is MNHEY and CDR2 SVGAGI. The length of the CDR3 is 13 residues.

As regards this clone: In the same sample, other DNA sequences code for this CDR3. The CDR3 spells CASSRGADYGYTF. Here the CDR3 DNA reads TGTGCCAGCAGTCGCGGCGCGGATTATGGCTACACCTTC. The chain combines TRBV6-5 with TRBJ1-2; no definite D call. Trimming pared 5 bases from V and 5 bases from J, leaving 12 bases between. The CDR3 spans 13 residues. Germline CDR1 reads MNHEY; CDR2 reads SVGAGI.

The CDR3 here is CASSPRGQGNGYTF. The CDR3 DNA reads TGTGCCAGCAGCCCTAGAGGACAGGGGAATGGCTACACCTTC. The chain couples TRBV7-2 to TRBJ1-2; the match to TRBD1 covers 9 bases. V dropped 5 bases and J dropped 6; count of bases not matched to a gene: 7. The CDR3 loop spans 14 amino acids. CDR1 and CDR2 (germline): SGHTA, FQGNSA.

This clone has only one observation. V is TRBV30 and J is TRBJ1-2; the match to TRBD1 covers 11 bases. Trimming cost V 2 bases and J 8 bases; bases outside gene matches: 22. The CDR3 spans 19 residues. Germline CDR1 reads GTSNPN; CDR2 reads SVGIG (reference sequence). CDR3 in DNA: TGTGCCTGGAGTCCCCCCGGGACAGGGGGGATCGGCATTCGGGGCGGCTACACCTTC. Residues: CAWSPPGTGGIGIRGGYTF.

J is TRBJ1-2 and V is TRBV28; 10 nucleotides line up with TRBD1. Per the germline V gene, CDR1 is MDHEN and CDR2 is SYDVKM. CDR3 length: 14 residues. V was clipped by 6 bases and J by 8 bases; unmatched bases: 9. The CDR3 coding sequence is TGTGCCAGCAGCCCCGGGACAGGGGCTAGCGGCTACACCTTC. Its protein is CASSPGTGASGYTF.

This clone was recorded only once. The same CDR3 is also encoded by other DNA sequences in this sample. DNA for the CDR3: TGTGCCAGCAGCAGAGATAATGAGCAGTTCTTC. This translates into CASSRDNEQFF. The chain employs TRBV9 and TRBJ2-1; no clear D. The CDR3 consists of 11 residues. V lost 4 bases and J lost 7, with 6 bases in between. The germline V gene has CDR1 SGDLS and CDR2 YYNGEE.

CDR3 sequence reads: CASSYSRTGGREKLFF. The CDR3 coding sequence is TGTGCCAGCAGTTACTCCCGGACAGGTGGTAGGGAAAAACTGTTTTTT. The V call is TRBV6-5, the J call TRBJ1-4; 7 bases are a match to TRBD1. V shed 0 bases and J 8 bases; nucleotides not matched to a gene: 9. The CDR3 totals 16 residues. Germline assignment: CDR1 MNHEY and CDR2 SVGAGI.

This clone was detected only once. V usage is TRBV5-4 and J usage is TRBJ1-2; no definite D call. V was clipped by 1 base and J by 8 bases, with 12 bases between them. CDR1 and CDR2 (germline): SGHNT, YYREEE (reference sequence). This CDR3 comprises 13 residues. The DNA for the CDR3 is TGTGCCAGCAGCTTGAGTCGGGGTGAGGGCTACACCTTC. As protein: CASSLSRGEGYTF.

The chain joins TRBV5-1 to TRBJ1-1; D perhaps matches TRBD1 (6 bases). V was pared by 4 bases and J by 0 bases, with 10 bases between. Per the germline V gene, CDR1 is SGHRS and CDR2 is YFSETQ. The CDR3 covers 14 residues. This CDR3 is CASSIQGLNTEAFF. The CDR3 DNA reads TGCGCCAGCAGCATACAGGGATTGAACACTGAAGCTTTCTTT. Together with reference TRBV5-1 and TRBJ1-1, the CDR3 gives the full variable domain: KAGVTQTPRYLIKTRGQQVTLSCSPISGHRSVSWYQQTPGQGLQFLFEYFSETQRNKGNFPGRFSGRQFSNSRSEMNVSTLELGDSALYLCASSIQGLNTEAFFGQGTRLTVV.

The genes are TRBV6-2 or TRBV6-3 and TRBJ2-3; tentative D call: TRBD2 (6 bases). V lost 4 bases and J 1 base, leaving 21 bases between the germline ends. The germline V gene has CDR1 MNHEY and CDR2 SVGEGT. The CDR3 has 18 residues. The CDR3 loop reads CASSWGPAGIRRTDTQYF. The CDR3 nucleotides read TGTGCCAGCAGTTGGGGACCGGCGGGGATAAGACGCACAGATACGCAGTATTTT.